These T cell receptor beta chains were read from a single sample in a study of blood T cell repertoires in COVID-19. Clones were sequenced by immunoSEQ multiplex PCR, and TCRdb holds only the in-frame ones, with some missing. The data contain just over 300,000 clones, over 75% of them singletons. Sequencing was carried out using PBMCs or T cells enriched from blood (not recorded which). The receptors come from a young man who had recovered from COVID-19. Each CDR3 is given with its conserved first and last residue. D genes are given only for firm matches. Where a row states a size, it is once, few, many or the class of an expanded clone; other rows omit it.

CDR3 protein: CASRADSTENEQFF
CDR3 DNA: TGTGCCAGCAGAGCGGACTCAACCGAAAATGAGCAGTTCTTC
D gene: -
CDR3 length: 14
clone size: -
J gene: TRBJ2-1
V gene: TRBV2

CDR3 protein: CASSLIRGSNYGYTF
CDR3 DNA: TGTGCCAGCAGTTTAATTCGGGGATCTAACTATGGCTACACCTTC
D gene: -
CDR3 length: 15
clone size: -
J gene: TRBJ1-2
V gene: TRBV27

CDR3 protein: CASSLRDRGPYYSNQPQHF
CDR3 DNA: TGTGCCAGCAGCCTCCGGGACAGGGGGCCCTATTATAGCAATCAGCCCCAGCATTTT
D gene: TRBD1
CDR3 length: 19
clone size: -
J gene: TRBJ1-5
V gene: TRBV6-2/TRBV6-3

CDR3 protein: CASSQIMSRDRGIYSNQPQHF
CDR3 DNA: TGCGCCAGCAGCCAAATCATGAGCCGGGACAGAGGCATATATAGCAATCAGCCCCAGCATTTT
D gene: TRBD1
CDR3 length: 21
clone size: few
J gene: TRBJ1-5
V gene: TRBV4-1

CDR3 protein: CASSIGGNYGYTF
CDR3 DNA: TGTGCCAGCAGCATCGGGGGTAACTATGGCTACACCTTC
D gene: -
CDR3 length: 13
clone size: -
J gene: TRBJ1-2
V gene: TRBV5-4

CDR3 protein: CASSSGQVLYEQYF
CDR3 DNA: TGTGCCAGCAGCTCGGGACAGGTACTCTACGAGCAGTACTTC
D gene: TRBD1
CDR3 length: 14
clone size: -
J gene: TRBJ2-7
V gene: TRBV5-4

CDR3 protein: CASSPTGRENEQYF
CDR3 DNA: TGTGCCAGCTCACCAACAGGGAGGGAAAACGAGCAGTACTTC
D gene: -
CDR3 length: 14
clone size: -
J gene: TRBJ2-7
V gene: TRBV18

CDR3 protein: CASSLGASRETQYF
CDR3 DNA: TGTGCCAGCAGCTTAGGTGCGAGTCGTGAGACCCAGTACTTC
D gene: -
CDR3 length: 14
clone size: -
J gene: TRBJ2-5
V gene: TRBV7-2

CDR3 protein: CASSRDRNYGYTF
CDR3 DNA: TGTGCCAGCAGCCGAGACAGGAACTATGGCTACACCTTC
D gene: -
CDR3 length: 13
clone size: -
J gene: TRBJ1-2
V gene: TRBV6-5

CDR3 protein: CASRKYGTSSPDTQYF
CDR3 DNA: TGTGCCAGCAGAAAATACGGGACTTCGTCGCCAGATACGCAGTATTTT
D gene: -
CDR3 length: 16
clone size: -
J gene: TRBJ2-3
V gene: TRBV2

CDR3 protein: CSVDRTTEAFF
CDR3 DNA: TGCAGCGTTGACAGAACTACCGAAGCTTTCTTT
D gene: -
CDR3 length: 11
clone size: -
J gene: TRBJ1-1
V gene: TRBV29-1

CDR3 protein: CASSLLTGNYGYTF
CDR3 DNA: TGCGCCAGCAGCTTACTCACAGGGAACTATGGCTACACCTTC
D gene: -
CDR3 length: 14
clone size: -
J gene: TRBJ1-2
V gene: TRBV5-1

CDR3 protein: CASSPSGGDTQYF
CDR3 DNA: TGTGCCAGCAGTCCGAGCGGGGGCGATACGCAGTATTTT
D gene: TRBD2
CDR3 length: 13
clone size: once
J gene: TRBJ2-3
V gene: TRBV2

CDR3 protein: CAWSVQRAGWDRTYEQYF
CDR3 DNA: TGTGCCTGGAGTGTACAACGAGCGGGGTGGGACCGAACCTACGAGCAGTACTTC
D gene: TRBD2
CDR3 length: 18
clone size: -
J gene: TRBJ2-7
V gene: TRBV30

CDR3 protein: CASSFFAGMNTEAFF
CDR3 DNA: TGTGCCAGCAGCTTTTTTGCAGGGATGAACACTGAAGCTTTCTTT
D gene: -
CDR3 length: 15
clone size: -
J gene: TRBJ1-1
V gene: TRBV7-3

CDR3 protein: CASSLTPIQPQHF
CDR3 DNA: TGTGCCAGCAGCTTAACCCCAATTCAGCCCCAGCATTTT
D gene: -
CDR3 length: 13
clone size: -
J gene: TRBJ1-5
V gene: TRBV7-3

CDR3 protein: CASSQSGGTINNEQFF
CDR3 DNA: TGTGCCAGCAGCCAGTCAGGGGGTACCATCAACAATGAGCAGTTCTTC
D gene: TRBD1
CDR3 length: 16
clone size: -
J gene: TRBJ2-1
V gene: TRBV3-1/TRBV3-2

CDR3 protein: CASSQGWEVGWNYGYTF
CDR3 DNA: TGCGCCAGCAGCCAAGGATGGGAGGTCGGGTGGAACTATGGCTACACCTTC
D gene: -
CDR3 length: 17
clone size: -
J gene: TRBJ1-2
V gene: TRBV4-3

CDR3 protein: CASSRRVESEAFF
CDR3 DNA: TGTGCCAGCAGCCGCAGGGTAGAGTCGGAAGCTTTCTTT
D gene: -
CDR3 length: 13
clone size: -
J gene: TRBJ1-1
V gene: TRBV7-2

CDR3 protein: CASSVEGVWDSPLHF
CDR3 DNA: TGTGCCAGTAGTGTCGAGGGGGTTTGGGATTCACCCCTCCACTTT
D gene: -
CDR3 length: 15
clone size: -
J gene: TRBJ1-6
V gene: TRBV19

CDR3 protein: CASGGQVYNEQFF
CDR3 DNA: TGTGCCTCAGGGGGACAGGTCTACAATGAGCAGTTCTTC
D gene: TRBD1
CDR3 length: 13
clone size: -
J gene: TRBJ2-1
V gene: TRBV9

CDR3 protein: CASSSGWLAASNQPQHF
CDR3 DNA: TGTGCCAGCAGTTCGGGGTGGTTGGCAGCAAGCAATCAGCCCCAGCATTTT
D gene: -
CDR3 length: 17
clone size: -
J gene: TRBJ1-5
V gene: TRBV6-2/TRBV6-3

CDR3 protein: CASSLRGTPVVGANVLTF
CDR3 DNA: TGTGCCAGCAGCTTGAGAGGGACACCGGTAGTTGGGGCCAACGTCCTGACTTTC
D gene: -
CDR3 length: 18
clone size: -
J gene: TRBJ2-6
V gene: TRBV7-9

CDR3 protein: CASSLEPGLAGQYF
CDR3 DNA: TGTGCCAGCAGCTTAGAACCGGGACTAGCTGGGCAGTACTTC
D gene: TRBD2
CDR3 length: 14
clone size: -
J gene: TRBJ2-7
V gene: TRBV7-8

CDR3 protein: CASSLASGARGDTQYF
CDR3 DNA: TGTGCCAGCAGCCTAGCTAGCGGGGCGCGGGGAGATACGCAGTATTTT
D gene: TRBD2
CDR3 length: 16
clone size: once
J gene: TRBJ2-3
V gene: TRBV11-2

CDR3 protein: CASSLAPPGTGPSYEQYF
CDR3 DNA: TGCGCCAGCAGCTTGGCCCCGCCCGGGACAGGGCCCTCCTACGAGCAGTACTTC
D gene: TRBD1
CDR3 length: 18
clone size: once
J gene: TRBJ2-7
V gene: TRBV5-1

CDR3 protein: CAWRPRTVYEQYF
CDR3 DNA: TGTGCCTGGAGACCCCGGACAGTCTACGAGCAGTACTTC
D gene: -
CDR3 length: 13
clone size: -
J gene: TRBJ2-7
V gene: TRBV30

CDR3 protein: CAISDGEVDGYTF
CDR3 DNA: TGTGCCATCAGTGACGGGGAAGTAGATGGCTACACCTTC
D gene: -
CDR3 length: 13
clone size: -
J gene: TRBJ1-2
V gene: TRBV10-3

CDR3 protein: CASRGQRNEKLFF
CDR3 DNA: TGTGCCAGTCGGGGACAGAGGAATGAAAAACTGTTTTTT
D gene: TRBD1
CDR3 length: 13
clone size: -
J gene: TRBJ1-4
V gene: TRBV19

CDR3 protein: CASSPTGTASSGANVLTF
CDR3 DNA: TGTGCCAGCAGCCCGACAGGGACGGCCAGCTCTGGGGCCAACGTCCTGACTTTC
D gene: TRBD1
CDR3 length: 18
clone size: once
J gene: TRBJ2-6
V gene: TRBV9

CDR3 protein: CAISESDNTDTQYF
CDR3 DNA: TGTGCCATCAGTGAGTCGGACAACACAGATACGCAGTATTTT
D gene: -
CDR3 length: 14
clone size: once
J gene: TRBJ2-3
V gene: TRBV10-3

CDR3 protein: CASSGEGRLGGPQHF
CDR3 DNA: TGTGCCAGTAGTGGGGAGGGTAGGTTGGGAGGGCCCCAGCATTTT
D gene: -
CDR3 length: 15
clone size: -
J gene: TRBJ1-5
V gene: TRBV19

CDR3 protein: CASSQDNSFTIYF
CDR3 DNA: TGTGCCAGCAGCCAAGACAACAGCTTCACCATATATTTT
D gene: -
CDR3 length: 13
clone size: -
J gene: TRBJ1-3
V gene: TRBV3-1/TRBV3-2

CDR3 protein: CASSPLGTGDTDTQYF
CDR3 DNA: TGTGCCAGCAGTCCGTTGGGGACAGGGGACACAGATACGCAGTATTTT
D gene: TRBD1
CDR3 length: 16
clone size: -
J gene: TRBJ2-3
V gene: TRBV25-1

CDR3 protein: CASSQTGGDVPLHF
CDR3 DNA: TGTGCCAGCAGCCAGACAGGGGGCGATGTACCCCTCCACTTT
D gene: TRBD1
CDR3 length: 14
clone size: -
J gene: TRBJ1-6
V gene: TRBV9

CDR3 protein: CASSLQGNTEAFF
CDR3 DNA: TGCGCCAGCAGCTTACAGGGGAACACTGAAGCTTTCTTT
D gene: -
CDR3 length: 13
clone size: -
J gene: TRBJ1-1
V gene: TRBV5-1

CDR3 protein: CASSQDLQARFF
CDR3 DNA: TGTGCCAGCAGCCAAGATTTACAGGCCCGCTTCTTC
D gene: -
CDR3 length: 12
clone size: -
J gene: TRBJ1-2
V gene: TRBV4-2

CDR3 protein: CASSTQTSGGGEETQYF
CDR3 DNA: TGCGCCAGCAGCACACAGACTAGCGGGGGGGGAGAAGAGACCCAGTACTTC
D gene: TRBD2
CDR3 length: 17
clone size: -
J gene: TRBJ2-5
V gene: TRBV10-2

CDR3 protein: CASSPDRQVVAYGYTF
CDR3 DNA: TGTGCCAGCAGCCCGGACCGACAGGTTGTTGCCTATGGCTACACCTTC
D gene: -
CDR3 length: 16
clone size: -
J gene: TRBJ1-2
V gene: TRBV5-4

CDR3 protein: CASSSGQTSTDTQYF
CDR3 DNA: TGCGCCAGCAGCTCCGGACAGACTAGCACAGATACGCAGTATTTT
D gene: -
CDR3 length: 15
clone size: -
J gene: TRBJ2-3
V gene: TRBV5-1

CDR3 protein: CASSPVPRPEQYF
CDR3 DNA: TGTGCCAGCTCACCCGTCCCGCGCCCCGAGCAGTACTTC
D gene: -
CDR3 length: 13
clone size: -
J gene: TRBJ2-7
V gene: TRBV18

CDR3 protein: CASSLLSGLEQYF
CDR3 DNA: TGCGCCAGCAGCTTGTTGTCAGGGCTCGAGCAGTACTTC
D gene: -
CDR3 length: 13
clone size: -
J gene: TRBJ2-7
V gene: TRBV5-1

CDR3 protein: CASSDWSSGGNTGELFF
CDR3 DNA: TGTGCCAGCAGTGACTGGAGTAGCGGGGGGAACACCGGGGAGCTGTTTTTT
D gene: TRBD2
CDR3 length: 17
clone size: -
J gene: TRBJ2-2
V gene: TRBV6-4